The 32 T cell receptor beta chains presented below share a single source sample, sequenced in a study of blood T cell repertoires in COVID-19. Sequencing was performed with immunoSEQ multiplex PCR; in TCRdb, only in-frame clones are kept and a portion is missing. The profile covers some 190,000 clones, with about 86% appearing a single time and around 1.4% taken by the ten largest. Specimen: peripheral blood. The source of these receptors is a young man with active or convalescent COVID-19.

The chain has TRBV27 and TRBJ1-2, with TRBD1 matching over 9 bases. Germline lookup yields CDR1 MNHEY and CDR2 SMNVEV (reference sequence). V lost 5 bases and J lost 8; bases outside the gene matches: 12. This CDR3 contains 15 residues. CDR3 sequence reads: CASSVQGAGFRGYTF. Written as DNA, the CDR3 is TGTGCCAGCAGTGTACAGGGGGCGGGTTTTCGGGGCTACACCTTC.

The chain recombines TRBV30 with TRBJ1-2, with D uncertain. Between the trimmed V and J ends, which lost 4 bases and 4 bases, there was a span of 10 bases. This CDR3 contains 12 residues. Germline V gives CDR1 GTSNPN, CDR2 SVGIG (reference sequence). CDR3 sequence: CAWTNFVYGYTF. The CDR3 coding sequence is TGTGCCTGGACTAATTTTGTCTATGGCTACACCTTC.

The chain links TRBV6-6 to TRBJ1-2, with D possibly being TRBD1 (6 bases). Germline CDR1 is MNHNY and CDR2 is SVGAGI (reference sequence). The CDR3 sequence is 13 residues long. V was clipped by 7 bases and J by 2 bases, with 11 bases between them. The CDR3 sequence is CASKRTGNYGYTF. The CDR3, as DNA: TGTGCCAGCAAGCGAACAGGGAACTATGGCTACACCTTC.

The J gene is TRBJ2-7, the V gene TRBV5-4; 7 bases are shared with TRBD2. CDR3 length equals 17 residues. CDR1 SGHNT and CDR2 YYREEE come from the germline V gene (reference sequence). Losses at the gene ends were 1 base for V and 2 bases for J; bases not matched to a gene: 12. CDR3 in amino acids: CASSLRLAPKTPYEQYF. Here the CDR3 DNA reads TGTGCCAGCAGCTTGAGACTAGCACCTAAGACGCCCTACGAGCAGTACTTC.

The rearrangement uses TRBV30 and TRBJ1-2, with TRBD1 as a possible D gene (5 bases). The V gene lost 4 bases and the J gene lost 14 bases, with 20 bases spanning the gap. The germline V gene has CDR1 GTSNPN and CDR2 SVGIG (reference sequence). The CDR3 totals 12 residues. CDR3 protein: CAWTIGGTGKTF. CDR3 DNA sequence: TGTGCCTGGACCATAGGAGGGACCGGGAAGACCTTC.

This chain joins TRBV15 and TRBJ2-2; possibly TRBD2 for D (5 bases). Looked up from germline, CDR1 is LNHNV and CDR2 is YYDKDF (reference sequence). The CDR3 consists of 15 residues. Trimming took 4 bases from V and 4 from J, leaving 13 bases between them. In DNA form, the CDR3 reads TGTGCCACCAGCAACCCGGGATCGATCACCGGGGAGCTGTTTTTT. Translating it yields CATSNPGSITGELFF.

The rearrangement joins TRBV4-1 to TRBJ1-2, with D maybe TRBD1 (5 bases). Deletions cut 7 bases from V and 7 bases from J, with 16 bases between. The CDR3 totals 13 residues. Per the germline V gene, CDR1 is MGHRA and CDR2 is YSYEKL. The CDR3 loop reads CASTRDLGSGYTF. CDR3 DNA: TGCGCCAGCACCCGGGACCTCGGGAGTGGCTACACCTTC.

CDR3 in amino acids: CAWTPQGSSYEQYF. The CDR3 nucleotides are TGTGCCTGGACCCCCCAGGGGAGCTCCTACGAGCAGTACTTC. The V and J genes are TRBV30 and TRBJ2-7; TRBD1 is a possible D gene (6 bases). Germline V gene sequence: CDR1 GTSNPN, CDR2 SVGIG (reference sequence). Deletions cut 4 bases from V and 0 bases from J, with 13 bases between. This CDR3 has 14 residues.

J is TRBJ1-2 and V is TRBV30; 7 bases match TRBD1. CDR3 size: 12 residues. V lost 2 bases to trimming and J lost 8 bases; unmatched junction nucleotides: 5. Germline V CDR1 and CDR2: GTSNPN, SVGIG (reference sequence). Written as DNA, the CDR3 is TGTGCCTGGAGTCCCACAGGGGACGGCTACACCTTC. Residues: CAWSPTGDGYTF.

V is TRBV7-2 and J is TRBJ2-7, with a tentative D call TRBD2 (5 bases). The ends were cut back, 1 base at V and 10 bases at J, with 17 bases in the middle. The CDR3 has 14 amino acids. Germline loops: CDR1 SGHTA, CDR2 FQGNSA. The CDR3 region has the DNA TGTGCCAGCAGCTTAGGAGGGTTCACCCCCAGTCAGTACTTC. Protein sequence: CASSLGGFTPSQYF.

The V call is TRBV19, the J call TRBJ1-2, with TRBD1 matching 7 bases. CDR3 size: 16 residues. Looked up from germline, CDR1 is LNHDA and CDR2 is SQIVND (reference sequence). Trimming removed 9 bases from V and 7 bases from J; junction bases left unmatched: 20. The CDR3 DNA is TGTGCCAGCGAGTACAATTCCGGGAGGGGGCTTGGTGGCTACACCTTC. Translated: CASEYNSGRGLGGYTF. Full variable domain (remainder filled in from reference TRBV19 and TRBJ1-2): DGGITQSPKYLFRKEGQNVTLSCEQNLNHDAMYWYRQDPGQGLRLIYYSQIVNDFQKGDIAEGYSVSREKKESFPLTVTSAQKNPTAFYLCASEYNSGRGLGGYTFGSGTRLTVV.

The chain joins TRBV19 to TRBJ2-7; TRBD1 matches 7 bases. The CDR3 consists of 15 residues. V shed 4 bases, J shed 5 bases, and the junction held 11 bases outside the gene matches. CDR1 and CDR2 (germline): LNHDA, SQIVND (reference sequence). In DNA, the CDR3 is TGTGCCAGTAGTACGACAGGGAAGGAACTTGACGAGCAGTACTTC. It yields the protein CASSTTGKELDEQYF.

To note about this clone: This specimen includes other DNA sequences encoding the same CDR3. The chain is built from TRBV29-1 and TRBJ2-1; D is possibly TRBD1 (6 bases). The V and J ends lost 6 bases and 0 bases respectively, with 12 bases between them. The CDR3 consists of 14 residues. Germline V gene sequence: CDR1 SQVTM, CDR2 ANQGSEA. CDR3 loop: CSVPTGSSYNEQFF. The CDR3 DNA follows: TGCAGCGTCCCCACAGGGAGCTCCTACAATGAGCAGTTCTTC.

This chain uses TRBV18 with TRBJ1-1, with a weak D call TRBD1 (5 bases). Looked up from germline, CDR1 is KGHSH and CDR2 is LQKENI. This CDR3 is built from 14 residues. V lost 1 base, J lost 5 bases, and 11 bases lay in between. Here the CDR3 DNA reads TGTGCCAGCTCACCACTAGGGGTGGGGACTGAAGCTTTCTTT. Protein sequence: CASSPLGVGTEAFF.

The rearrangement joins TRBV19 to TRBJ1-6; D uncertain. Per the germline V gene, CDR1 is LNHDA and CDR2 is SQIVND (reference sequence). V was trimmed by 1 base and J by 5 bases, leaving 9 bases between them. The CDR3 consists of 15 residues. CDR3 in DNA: TGTGCCAGTAGTATAGGAACATTGGATAATTCACCCCTCCACTTT. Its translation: CASSIGTLDNSPLHF.

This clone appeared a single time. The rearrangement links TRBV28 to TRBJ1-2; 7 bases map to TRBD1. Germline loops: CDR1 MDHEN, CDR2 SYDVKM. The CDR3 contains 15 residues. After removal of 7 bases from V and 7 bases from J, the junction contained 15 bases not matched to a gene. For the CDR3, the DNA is TGTGCCAGCAAGGTAACCGGGACAGCCGGATTTGGCTACACCTTC. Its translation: CASKVTGTAGFGYTF.

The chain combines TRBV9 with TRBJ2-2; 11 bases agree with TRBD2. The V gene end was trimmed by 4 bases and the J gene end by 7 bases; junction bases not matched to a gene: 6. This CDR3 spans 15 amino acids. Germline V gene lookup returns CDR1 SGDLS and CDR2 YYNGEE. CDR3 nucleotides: TGTGCCAGCAGCCCGACTAGCGGGAAGAGCGGGGAGCTGTTTTTT. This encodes CASSPTSGKSGELFF. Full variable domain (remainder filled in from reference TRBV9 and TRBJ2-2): DSGVTQTPKHLITATGQRVTLRCSPRSGDLSVYWYQQSLDQGLQFLIQYYNGEERAKGNILERFSAQQFPDLHSELNLSSLELGDSALYFCASSPTSGKSGELFFGEGSRLTVL.

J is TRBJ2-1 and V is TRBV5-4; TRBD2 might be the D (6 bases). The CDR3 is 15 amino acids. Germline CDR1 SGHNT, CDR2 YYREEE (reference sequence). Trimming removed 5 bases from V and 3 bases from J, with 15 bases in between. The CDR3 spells CASRPEGLGYNEQFF. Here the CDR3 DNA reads TGTGCCAGCAGGCCCGAGGGACTGGGCTACAATGAGCAGTTCTTC.

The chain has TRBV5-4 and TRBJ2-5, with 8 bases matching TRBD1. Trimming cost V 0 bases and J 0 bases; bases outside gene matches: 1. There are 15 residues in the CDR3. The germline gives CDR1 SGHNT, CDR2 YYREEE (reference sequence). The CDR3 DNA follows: TGTGCCAGCAGCTTGGGACAGGGGTACCAAGAGACCCAGTACTTC. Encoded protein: CASSLGQGYQETQYF.

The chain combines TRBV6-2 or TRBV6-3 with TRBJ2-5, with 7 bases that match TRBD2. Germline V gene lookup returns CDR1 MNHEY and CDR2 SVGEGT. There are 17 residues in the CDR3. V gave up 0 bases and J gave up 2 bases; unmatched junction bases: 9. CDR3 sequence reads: CASSYSIGSSGQETQYF. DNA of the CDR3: TGTGCCAGCAGTTACTCGATCGGGTCTAGCGGACAAGAGACCCAGTACTTC.

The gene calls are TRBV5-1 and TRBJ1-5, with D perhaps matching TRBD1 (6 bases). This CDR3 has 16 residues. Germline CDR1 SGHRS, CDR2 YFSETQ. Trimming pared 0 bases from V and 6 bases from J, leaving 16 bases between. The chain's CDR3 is CASSLGPGGGGQPQHF. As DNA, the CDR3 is TGCGCCAGCAGCTTGGGCCCCGGGGGAGGGGGTCAGCCCCAGCATTTT.

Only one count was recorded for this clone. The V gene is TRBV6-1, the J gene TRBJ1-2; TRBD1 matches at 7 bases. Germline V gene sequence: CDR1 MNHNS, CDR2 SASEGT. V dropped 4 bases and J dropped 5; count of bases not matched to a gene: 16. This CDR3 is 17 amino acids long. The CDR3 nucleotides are TGTGCCAGCAGTGTTTCTAGATTACAGGGGTCGTGGTATGGCTACACCTTC. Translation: CASSVSRLQGSWYGYTF.

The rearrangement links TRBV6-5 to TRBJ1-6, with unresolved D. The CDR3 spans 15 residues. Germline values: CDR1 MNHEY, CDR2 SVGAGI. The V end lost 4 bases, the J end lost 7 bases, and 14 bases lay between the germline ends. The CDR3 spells CASSWSPGGNSPLHF. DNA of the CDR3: TGTGCCAGCAGTTGGTCTCCTGGAGGCAATTCACCCCTCCACTTT.

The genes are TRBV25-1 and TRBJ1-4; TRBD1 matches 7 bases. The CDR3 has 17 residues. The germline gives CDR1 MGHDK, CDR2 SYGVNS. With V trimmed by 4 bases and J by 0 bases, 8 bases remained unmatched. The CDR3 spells CASSVGTASATNEKLFF. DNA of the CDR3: TGTGCCAGCAGTGTAGGGACAGCTTCCGCAACTAATGAAAAACTGTTTTTT.

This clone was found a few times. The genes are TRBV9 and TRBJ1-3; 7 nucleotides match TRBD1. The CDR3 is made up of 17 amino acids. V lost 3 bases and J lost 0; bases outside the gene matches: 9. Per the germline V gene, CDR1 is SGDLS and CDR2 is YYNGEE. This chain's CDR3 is CASSGGGQANSGNTIYF. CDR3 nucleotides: TGTGCCAGCAGCGGGGGAGGACAGGCCAACTCTGGAAACACCATATATTTT.

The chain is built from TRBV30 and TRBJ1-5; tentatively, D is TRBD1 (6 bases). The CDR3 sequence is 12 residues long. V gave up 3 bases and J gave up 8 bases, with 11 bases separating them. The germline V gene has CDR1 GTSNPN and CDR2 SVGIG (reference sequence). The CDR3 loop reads CAWRVGAEPQHF. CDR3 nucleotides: TGTGCCTGGAGAGTGGGGGCTGAGCCCCAGCATTTT. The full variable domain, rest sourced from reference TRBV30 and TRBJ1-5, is SQTIHQWPATLVQPVGSPLSLECTVEGTSNPNLYWYRQAAGRGLQLLFYSVGIGQISSEVPQNLSASRPQDRQFILSSKKLLLSDSGFYLCAWRVGAEPQHFGDGTRLSIL.

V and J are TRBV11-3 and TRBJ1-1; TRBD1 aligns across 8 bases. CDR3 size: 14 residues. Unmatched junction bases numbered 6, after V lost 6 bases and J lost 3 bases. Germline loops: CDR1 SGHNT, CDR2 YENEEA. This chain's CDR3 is CASSFRGQDTEAFF. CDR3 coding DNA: TGTGCCAGCAGTTTTAGGGGACAGGACACTGAAGCTTTCTTT.

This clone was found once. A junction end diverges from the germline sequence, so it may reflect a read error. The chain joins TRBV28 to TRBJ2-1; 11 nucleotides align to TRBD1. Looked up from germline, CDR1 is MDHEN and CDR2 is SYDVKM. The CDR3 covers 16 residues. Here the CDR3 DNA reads TGTGCCGGCAGCAACCTACCGGGACAGGGGGTTAATGAGCAGTTCTTC. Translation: CAGSNLPGQGVNEQFF. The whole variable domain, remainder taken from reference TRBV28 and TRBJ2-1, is DVKVTQSSRYLVKRTGEKVFLECVQDMDHENMFWYRQDPGLGLRLIYFSYDVKMKEKGDIPEGYSVSREKKERFSLILESASTNQTSMYLCAGSNLPGQGVNEQFFGPGTRLTVL.

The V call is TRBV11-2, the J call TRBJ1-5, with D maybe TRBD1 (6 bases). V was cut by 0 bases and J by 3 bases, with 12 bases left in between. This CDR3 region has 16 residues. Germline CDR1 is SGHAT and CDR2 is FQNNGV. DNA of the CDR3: TGTGCCAGCAGCTTAGATGCGTCAGGGGTCAATCAGCCCCAGCATTTT. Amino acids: CASSLDASGVNQPQHF.

CDR3 sequence: CSASRVGQPQHF. CDR3 nucleotide sequence: TGCAGTGCTAGTCGGGTGGGTCAGCCCCAGCATTTT. The chain carries TRBV20-1 and TRBJ1-5; D gene ambiguous. V was trimmed by 3 bases and J by 6 bases, leaving 9 bases between them. Germline assignment: CDR1 DFQATT and CDR2 SNEGSKA (reference sequence). The CDR3 has 12 amino acids.

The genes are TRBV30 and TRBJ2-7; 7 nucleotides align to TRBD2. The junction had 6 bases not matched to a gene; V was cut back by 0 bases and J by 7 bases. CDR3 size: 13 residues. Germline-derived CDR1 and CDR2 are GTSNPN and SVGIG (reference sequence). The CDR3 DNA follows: TGTGCCTGGAGTGTAGTAGTGGGGGGGGAGCAGTACTTC. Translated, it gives CAWSVVVGGEQYF.

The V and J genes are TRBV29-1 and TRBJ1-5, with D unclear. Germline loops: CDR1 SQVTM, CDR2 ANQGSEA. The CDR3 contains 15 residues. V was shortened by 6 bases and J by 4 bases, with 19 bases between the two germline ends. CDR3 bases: TGCAGCGTGGCCCCGTCTCATGGGAGGAATCAGCCCCAGCATTTT. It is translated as CSVAPSHGRNQPQHF.